The rows below give T cell receptor beta chains drawn from one sample of a study of shared clonotypes between healthy human individuals. The table came from immunoSEQ multiplex PCR; TCRdb's copy has only in-frame clones and leaves some out. The sample records about 980,000 clones, less than 85% being singletons. The sequenced sample consisted of memory CD4+ T cells sorted from blood. Every receptor here comes from a man younger than 35 in good health. Both conserved end residues are part of each CDR3. Each record gives: clone size, V gene, D gene, J gene, CDR3 protein, CDR3 DNA. D genes are given only for firm matches. Where a row states a size, it is once, few, many or the class of an expanded clone; other rows omit it.

clone_size: NA
v_call: TRBV28
d_call: NA
j_call: TRBJ1-1
cdr3_aa: CASSRQLEAFF
cdr3_nt: TGTGCCAGCAGCCGACAGTTAGAAGCTTTCTTT

clone_size: NA
v_call: TRBV7-2
d_call: NA
j_call: TRBJ2-5
cdr3_aa: CASSLVVGIQETQYF
cdr3_nt: TGTGCCAGCAGCTTAGTAGTGGGAATACAAGAGACCCAGTACTTC

clone_size: NA
v_call: TRBV30
d_call: NA
j_call: TRBJ1-1
cdr3_aa: CAWIQRSEAFF
cdr3_nt: TGTGCCTGGATACAGAGGTCTGAAGCTTTCTTT

clone_size: NA
v_call: TRBV2
d_call: NA
j_call: TRBJ1-5
cdr3_aa: CASSEPTSLNQPQHF
cdr3_nt: TGTGCCAGCAGTGAACCTACAAGTCTCAATCAGCCCCAGCATTTT

clone_size: NA
v_call: TRBV27
d_call: NA
j_call: TRBJ2-3
cdr3_aa: CASTPWGRRALADPDTQYF
cdr3_nt: TGTGCCAGCACCCCTTGGGGTAGACGGGCACTAGCCGACCCCGATACGCAGTATTTT

clone_size: few
v_call: TRBV6-1
d_call: NA
j_call: TRBJ1-1
cdr3_aa: CASSRGNTEAFF
cdr3_nt: TGTGCCAGCAGTAGGGGGAACACTGAAGCTTTCTTT

clone_size: NA
v_call: TRBV25-1
d_call: TRBD1
j_call: TRBJ1-1
cdr3_aa: CASSATNRGNTEAFF
cdr3_nt: TGTGCCAGCAGTGCCACAAACAGGGGCAACACTGAAGCTTTCTTT

clone_size: NA
v_call: TRBV18
d_call: TRBD1
j_call: TRBJ2-7
cdr3_aa: CASSAGTADEQYF
cdr3_nt: TGTGCCAGCTCAGCCGGGACAGCAGACGAGCAGTACTTC

clone_size: NA
v_call: TRBV30
d_call: NA
j_call: TRBJ1-4
cdr3_aa: CAWSVRAGTNEKLFF
cdr3_nt: TGTGCCTGGAGTGTACGGGCGGGAACTAATGAAAAACTGTTTTTT

clone_size: NA
v_call: TRBV5-4
d_call: NA
j_call: TRBJ2-7
cdr3_aa: CASSLAVGYAYEQYF
cdr3_nt: TGTGCCAGCAGCTTGGCCGTCGGGTACGCCTACGAGCAGTACTTC

clone_size: NA
v_call: TRBV5-5
d_call: NA
j_call: TRBJ1-2
cdr3_aa: CASSFDINYGYTF
cdr3_nt: TGTGCCAGCAGCTTTGACATTAACTATGGCTACACCTTC

clone_size: NA
v_call: TRBV30
d_call: TRBD1
j_call: TRBJ1-4
cdr3_aa: CAWSQKTGSTNEKLFF
cdr3_nt: TGTGCCTGGAGCCAAAAGACAGGGAGTACTAATGAAAAACTGTTTTTT

clone_size: few
v_call: TRBV10-3
d_call: TRBD2
j_call: TRBJ2-1
cdr3_aa: CAISESGTSGNSDNEQFF
cdr3_nt: TGTGCCATCAGTGAGTCCGGGACTAGCGGAAACAGTGACAATGAGCAGTTCTTC

clone_size: NA
v_call: TRBV7-9
d_call: NA
j_call: TRBJ1-1
cdr3_aa: CASSAHAMNTEAFF
cdr3_nt: TGTGCCAGCAGCGCCCACGCAATGAACACTGAAGCTTTCTTT

clone_size: NA
v_call: TRBV10-1
d_call: TRBD2
j_call: TRBJ2-1
cdr3_aa: CASSEPAGGNNEQFF
cdr3_nt: TGCGCCAGCAGTGAGCCAGCGGGAGGGAACAATGAGCAGTTCTTC

clone_size: NA
v_call: TRBV19
d_call: TRBD1
j_call: TRBJ1-1
cdr3_aa: CASSPNRGSTEAFF
cdr3_nt: TGTGCCAGTAGTCCCAACAGGGGATCCACTGAAGCTTTCTTT

clone_size: NA
v_call: TRBV5-6
d_call: NA
j_call: TRBJ2-1
cdr3_aa: CASSFGETSYNEQFF
cdr3_nt: TGTGCCAGCAGCTTTGGGGAGACCTCCTACAATGAGCAGTTCTTC

clone_size: NA
v_call: TRBV18
d_call: NA
j_call: TRBJ1-6
cdr3_aa: CASSPFESSYNSPLHF
cdr3_nt: TGTGCCAGCTCACCTTTCGAGAGCTCCTATAATTCACCCCTCCACTTT

clone_size: few
v_call: TRBV7-2
d_call: TRBD2
j_call: TRBJ2-3
cdr3_aa: CASSQGLAGRDTQYF
cdr3_nt: TGTGCCAGCAGCCAGGGACTAGCGGGTCGCGATACGCAGTATTTT

clone_size: NA
v_call: TRBV18
d_call: NA
j_call: TRBJ1-3
cdr3_aa: CASSPPQGRSGNTIYF
cdr3_nt: TGTGCCAGCTCACCTCCCCAGGGTCGGAGTGGAAACACCATATATTTT

clone_size: NA
v_call: TRBV27
d_call: NA
j_call: TRBJ1-2
cdr3_aa: CASSLSPGTNRGYTF
cdr3_nt: TGTGCCAGCAGTTTGTCCCCCGGGACTAATCGTGGCTACACCTTC

clone_size: NA
v_call: TRBV6-5
d_call: TRBD1
j_call: TRBJ2-7
cdr3_aa: CASRRQGGPNYEQYF
cdr3_nt: TGTGCCAGCAGGAGACAGGGGGGCCCTAACTACGAGCAGTACTTC

clone_size: many
v_call: TRBV10-2
d_call: NA
j_call: TRBJ1-6
cdr3_aa: CASSEQGSGSPLHF
cdr3_nt: TGCGCCAGCAGTGAGCAGGGGTCCGGTTCACCCCTCCACTTT

clone_size: NA
v_call: TRBV29-1
d_call: NA
j_call: TRBJ1-1
cdr3_aa: CSVEDGRGTNTEAFF
cdr3_nt: TGCAGCGTTGAAGACGGCAGAGGTACGAACACTGAAGCTTTCTTT

clone_size: NA
v_call: TRBV19
d_call: NA
j_call: TRBJ2-5
cdr3_aa: CASSRRTETETQYF
cdr3_nt: TGTGCCAGTAGTAGGAGGACAGAAACAGAGACCCAGTACTTC

clone_size: few
v_call: TRBV14
d_call: NA
j_call: TRBJ1-2
cdr3_aa: CASSQGGRAGYTF
cdr3_nt: TGTGCCAGCAGCCAAGGCGGGAGAGCTGGCTACACCTTC

clone_size: NA
v_call: TRBV15
d_call: NA
j_call: TRBJ1-3
cdr3_aa: CATSRDPGTGNTIYF
cdr3_nt: TGTGCCACCAGCAGAGATCCAGGGACTGGAAACACCATATATTTT

clone_size: NA
v_call: TRBV2
d_call: TRBD1
j_call: TRBJ2-7
cdr3_aa: CASSLRDREAHEQYF
cdr3_nt: TGTGCCAGCAGTCTTAGGGACAGGGAAGCCCACGAGCAGTACTTC

clone_size: few
v_call: TRBV15
d_call: NA
j_call: TRBJ1-3
cdr3_aa: CATSRDQARGPGNTIYF
cdr3_nt: TGTGCCACCAGCAGAGATCAGGCAAGGGGCCCTGGAAACACCATATATTTT

clone_size: NA
v_call: TRBV28
d_call: TRBD1
j_call: TRBJ1-4
cdr3_aa: CASSPTGGPNEKLFF
cdr3_nt: TGTGCCAGCAGTCCTACAGGGGGCCCTAATGAAAAACTGTTTTTT

clone_size: NA
v_call: TRBV7-9
d_call: TRBD1
j_call: TRBJ2-7
cdr3_aa: CASSSDGPGQGAKDEQYF
cdr3_nt: TGTGCCAGCAGCTCGGACGGCCCGGGACAGGGGGCTAAGGACGAGCAGTACTTC

clone_size: NA
v_call: TRBV5-6
d_call: TRBD2
j_call: TRBJ2-7
cdr3_aa: CASSYQAGEQYF
cdr3_nt: TGTGCCAGCAGCTATCAAGCGGGGGAGCAGTACTTC

clone_size: NA
v_call: TRBV18
d_call: NA
j_call: TRBJ1-3
cdr3_aa: CASSLFSGNTIYF
cdr3_nt: TGTGCCAGCTCACTGTTCTCGGGAAACACCATATATTTT

clone_size: NA
v_call: TRBV19
d_call: NA
j_call: TRBJ2-7
cdr3_aa: CASSSSGTSLSEQYF
cdr3_nt: TGTGCCAGTAGTTCATCCGGGACATCCCTCTCCGAGCAGTACTTC

clone_size: few
v_call: TRBV15
d_call: TRBD1
j_call: TRBJ1-6
cdr3_aa: CATSRGDRNSPLHF
cdr3_nt: TGTGCCACCAGCAGAGGGGACAGGAATTCACCCCTCCACTTT

clone_size: NA
v_call: TRBV5-1
d_call: NA
j_call: TRBJ2-5
cdr3_aa: CASSQPQETQYF
cdr3_nt: TGCGCCAGCAGTCAGCCCCAAGAGACCCAGTACTTC

clone_size: NA
v_call: TRBV7-2
d_call: NA
j_call: TRBJ2-1
cdr3_aa: CASSLPSNEQFF
cdr3_nt: TGTGCCAGCAGCTTACCCAGTAATGAGCAGTTCTTC

clone_size: NA
v_call: TRBV7-2
d_call: TRBD1
j_call: TRBJ2-7
cdr3_aa: CASSRDRGSYEQYF
cdr3_nt: TGTGCCAGCAGCCGTGACAGGGGTTCCTACGAGCAGTACTTC

clone_size: NA
v_call: TRBV5-1
d_call: NA
j_call: TRBJ2-7
cdr3_aa: CASSLVGASYEQYF
cdr3_nt: TGCGCCAGCAGCTTGGTAGGGGCTTCCTACGAGCAGTACTTC

clone_size: NA
v_call: TRBV10-3
d_call: NA
j_call: TRBJ2-5
cdr3_aa: CASGGGETQYF
cdr3_nt: TGTGCCTCAGGGGGGGGAGAGACCCAGTACTTC

clone_size: NA
v_call: TRBV5-1
d_call: TRBD1
j_call: TRBJ2-7
cdr3_aa: CASSLIPGTGTYEQYF
cdr3_nt: TGCGCCAGCAGCTTAATCCCCGGGACAGGGACATACGAGCAGTACTTC

clone_size: NA
v_call: TRBV19
d_call: NA
j_call: TRBJ2-5
cdr3_aa: CASSKEDYRGKTQYF
cdr3_nt: TGTGCCAGTAGTAAAGAGGACTATAGGGGAAAGACCCAGTACTTC

clone_size: NA
v_call: TRBV10-2
d_call: NA
j_call: TRBJ2-3
cdr3_aa: CASSGVTDTQYF
cdr3_nt: TGCGCCAGCAGCGGGGTAACAGATACGCAGTATTTT

clone_size: NA
v_call: TRBV5-1
d_call: NA
j_call: TRBJ2-7
cdr3_aa: CASSQAPMREQYF
cdr3_nt: TGCGCCAGCAGTCAAGCGCCCATGCGGGAGCAGTACTTC

clone_size: NA
v_call: TRBV27
d_call: NA
j_call: TRBJ1-2
cdr3_aa: CASSLSGEEYGYTF
cdr3_nt: TGTGCCAGCAGTTTATCGGGGGAAGAGTATGGCTACACCTTC

clone_size: NA
v_call: TRBV7-9
d_call: NA
j_call: TRBJ2-7
cdr3_aa: CASRGLNYEQYF
cdr3_nt: TGTGCCAGCAGGGGGTTGAACTACGAGCAGTACTTC

clone_size: NA
v_call: TRBV29-1
d_call: NA
j_call: TRBJ1-5
cdr3_aa: CSVATGFIGNQPQHF
cdr3_nt: TGCAGCGTTGCGACAGGTTTCATAGGAAATCAGCCCCAGCATTTT

clone_size: NA
v_call: TRBV12-2
d_call: NA
j_call: TRBJ2-7
cdr3_aa: CASRLGGDEEQYF
cdr3_nt: TGTGCAAGTCGCCTCGGAGGGGACGAGGAGCAGTACTTC

clone_size: NA
v_call: TRBV6-5
d_call: NA
j_call: TRBJ2-2
cdr3_aa: CASTDEGFGSGELFF
cdr3_nt: TGTGCCAGCACCGACGAGGGGTTCGGGTCCGGGGAGCTGTTTTTT

clone_size: NA
v_call: TRBV9
d_call: NA
j_call: TRBJ2-2
cdr3_aa: CASSVAGGANTGELFF
cdr3_nt: TGTGCCAGCAGCGTAGCGGGGGGCGCGAACACCGGGGAGCTGTTTTTT

clone_size: NA
v_call: TRBV7-9
d_call: NA
j_call: TRBJ1-1
cdr3_aa: CASSLSLPNTEAFF
cdr3_nt: TGTGCCAGCAGCTTATCGCTCCCGAACACTGAAGCTTTCTTT

clone_size: few
v_call: TRBV30
d_call: TRBD1
j_call: TRBJ2-5
cdr3_aa: CACQGQQETQYF
cdr3_nt: TGTGCCTGCCAGGGACAGCAAGAGACCCAGTACTTC